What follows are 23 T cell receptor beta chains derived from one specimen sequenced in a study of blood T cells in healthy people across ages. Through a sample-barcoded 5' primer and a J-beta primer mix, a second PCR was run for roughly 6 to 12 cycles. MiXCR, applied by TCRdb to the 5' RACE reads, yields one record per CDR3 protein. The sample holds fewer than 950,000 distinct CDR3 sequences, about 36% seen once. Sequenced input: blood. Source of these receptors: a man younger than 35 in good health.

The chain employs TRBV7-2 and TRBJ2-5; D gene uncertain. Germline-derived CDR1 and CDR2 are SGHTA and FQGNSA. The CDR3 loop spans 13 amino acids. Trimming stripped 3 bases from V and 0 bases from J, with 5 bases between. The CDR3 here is CASSFPYQETQYF. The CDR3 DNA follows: TGTGCCAGCAGCTTTCCCTACCAAGAGACCCAGTACTTC.

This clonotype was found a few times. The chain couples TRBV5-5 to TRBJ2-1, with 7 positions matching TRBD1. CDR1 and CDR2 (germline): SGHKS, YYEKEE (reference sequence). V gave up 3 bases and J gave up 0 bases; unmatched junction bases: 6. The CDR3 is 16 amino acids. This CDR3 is CASSSGTELSYNEQFF. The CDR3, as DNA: TGTGCCAGCAGCTCCGGGACAGAGCTCTCCTACAATGAGCAGTTCTTC.

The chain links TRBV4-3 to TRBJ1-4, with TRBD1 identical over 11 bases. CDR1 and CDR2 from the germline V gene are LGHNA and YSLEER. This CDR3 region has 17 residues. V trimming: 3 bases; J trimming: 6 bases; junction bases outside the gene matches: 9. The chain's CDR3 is CASSQTLRDRGYEKLFF. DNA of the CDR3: TGCGCCAGCAGCCAGACCCTCCGGGACAGGGGGTATGAAAAACTGTTTTTT.

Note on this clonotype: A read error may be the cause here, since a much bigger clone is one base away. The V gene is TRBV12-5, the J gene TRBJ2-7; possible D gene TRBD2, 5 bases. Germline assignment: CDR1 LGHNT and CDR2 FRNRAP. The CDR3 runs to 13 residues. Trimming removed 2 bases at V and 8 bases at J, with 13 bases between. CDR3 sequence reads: CASGLPAAEQQYF. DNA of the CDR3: TGTGCTAGTGGTTTGCCGGCAGCGGAGCAGCAGTACTTC.

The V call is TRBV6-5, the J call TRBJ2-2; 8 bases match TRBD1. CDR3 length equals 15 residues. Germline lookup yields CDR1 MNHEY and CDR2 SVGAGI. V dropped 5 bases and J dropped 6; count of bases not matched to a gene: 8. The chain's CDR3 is CASSPRTGMAGELFF. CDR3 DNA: TGTGCCAGCAGTCCCCGGACAGGGATGGCCGGGGAGCTGTTTTTT.

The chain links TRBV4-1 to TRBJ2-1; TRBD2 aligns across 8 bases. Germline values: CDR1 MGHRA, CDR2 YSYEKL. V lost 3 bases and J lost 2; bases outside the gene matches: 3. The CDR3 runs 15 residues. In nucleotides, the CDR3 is TGCGCCAGCAGCCAGATGCGGGGGGCCTACAATGAGCAGTTCTTC. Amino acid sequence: CASSQMRGAYNEQFF.

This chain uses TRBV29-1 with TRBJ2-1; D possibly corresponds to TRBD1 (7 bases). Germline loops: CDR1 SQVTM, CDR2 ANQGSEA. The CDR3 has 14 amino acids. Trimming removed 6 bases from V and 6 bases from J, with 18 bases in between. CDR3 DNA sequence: TGCAGCGTAGAGCCAGGGGGGAGACCCAATGAGCAGTTCTTC. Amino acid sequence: CSVEPGGRPNEQFF.

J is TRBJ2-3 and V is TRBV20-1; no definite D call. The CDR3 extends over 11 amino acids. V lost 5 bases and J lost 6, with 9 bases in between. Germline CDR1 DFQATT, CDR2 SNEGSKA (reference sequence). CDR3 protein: CSAPGRDTQYF. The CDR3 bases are TGCAGTGCTCCAGGCCGGGATACGCAGTATTTT.

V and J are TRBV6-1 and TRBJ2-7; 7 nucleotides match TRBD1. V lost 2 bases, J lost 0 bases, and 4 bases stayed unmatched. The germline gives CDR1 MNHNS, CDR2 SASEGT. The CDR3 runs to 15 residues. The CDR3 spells CASSEPRQGSYEQYF. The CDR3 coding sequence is TGTGCCAGCAGTGAACCGAGACAGGGCTCCTACGAGCAGTACTTC.

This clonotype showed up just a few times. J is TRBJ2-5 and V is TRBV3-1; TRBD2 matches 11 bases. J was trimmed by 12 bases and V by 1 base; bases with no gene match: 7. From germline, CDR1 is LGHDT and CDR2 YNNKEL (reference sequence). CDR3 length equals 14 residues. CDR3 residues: CASSQGLAGSVEYF. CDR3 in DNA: TGTGCCAGCAGCCAAGGACTAGCGGGGTCCGTCGAGTACTTC.

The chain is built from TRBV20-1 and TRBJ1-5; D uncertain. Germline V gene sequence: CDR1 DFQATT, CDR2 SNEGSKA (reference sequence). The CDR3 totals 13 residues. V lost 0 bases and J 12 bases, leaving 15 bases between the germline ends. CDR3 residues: CSARDEPLPDQHF. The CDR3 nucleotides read TGCAGTGCTAGAGATGAACCCCTACCGGACCAGCATTTT.

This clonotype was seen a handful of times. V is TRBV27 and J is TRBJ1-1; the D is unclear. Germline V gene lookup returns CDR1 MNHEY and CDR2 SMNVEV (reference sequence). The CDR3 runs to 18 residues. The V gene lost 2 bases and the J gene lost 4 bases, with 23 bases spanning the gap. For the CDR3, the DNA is TGTGCCAGCAGTTTAAGGGTGGTACGGGGAGGTATGGGCACTGAAGCTTTCTTT. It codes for CASSLRVVRGGMGTEAFF.

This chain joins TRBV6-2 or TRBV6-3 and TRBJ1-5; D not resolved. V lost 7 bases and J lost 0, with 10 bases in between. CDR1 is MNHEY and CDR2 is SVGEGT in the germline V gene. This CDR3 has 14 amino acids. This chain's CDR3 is CASISDSSNQPQHF. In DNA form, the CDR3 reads TGTGCCAGCATCTCCGACTCTAGCAATCAGCCCCAGCATTTT.

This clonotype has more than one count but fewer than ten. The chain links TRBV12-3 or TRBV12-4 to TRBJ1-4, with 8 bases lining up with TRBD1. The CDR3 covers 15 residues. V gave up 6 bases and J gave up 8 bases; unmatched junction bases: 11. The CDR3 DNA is TGTGCCAGCAGCTACGGACAGGGAGCGAGAGAAAAACTGTTTTTT. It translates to CASSYGQGAREKLFF.

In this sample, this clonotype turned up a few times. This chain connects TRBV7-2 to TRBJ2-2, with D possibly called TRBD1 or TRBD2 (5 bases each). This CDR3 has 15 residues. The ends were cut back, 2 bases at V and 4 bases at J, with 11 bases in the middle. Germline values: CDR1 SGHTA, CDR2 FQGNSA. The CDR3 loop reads CASSLMGTSTGELFF. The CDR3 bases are TGTGCCAGCAGCTTAATGGGGACCTCCACCGGGGAGCTGTTTTTT.

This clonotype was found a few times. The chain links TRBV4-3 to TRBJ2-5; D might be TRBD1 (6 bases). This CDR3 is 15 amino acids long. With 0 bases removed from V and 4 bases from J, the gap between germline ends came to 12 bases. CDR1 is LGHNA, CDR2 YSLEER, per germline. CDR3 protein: CASSQDVGRGETQYF. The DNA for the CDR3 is TGCGCCAGCAGCCAAGATGTGGGCAGGGGAGAGACCCAGTACTTC.

CDR3 residues: CSASRAGGHNEQYF. CDR3 nucleotides: TGCAGTGCTAGTAGGGCAGGGGGGCACAATGAGCAGTACTTC. The chain recombines TRBV20-1 with TRBJ2-5, with D perhaps TRBD1 (7 bases). Germline CDR1 reads DFQATT; CDR2 reads SNEGSKA (reference sequence). The CDR3 is 14 amino acids. V was clipped by 3 bases and J by 11 bases, with 22 bases between them.

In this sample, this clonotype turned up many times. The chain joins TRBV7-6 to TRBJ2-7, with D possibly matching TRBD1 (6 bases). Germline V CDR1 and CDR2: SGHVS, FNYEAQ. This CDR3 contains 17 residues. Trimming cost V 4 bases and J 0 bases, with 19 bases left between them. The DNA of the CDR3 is TGTGCCAGCAGCTCAGGGGCCCAAGGTTGGTCCTCCTACGAGCAGTACTTC. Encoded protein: CASSSGAQGWSSYEQYF.

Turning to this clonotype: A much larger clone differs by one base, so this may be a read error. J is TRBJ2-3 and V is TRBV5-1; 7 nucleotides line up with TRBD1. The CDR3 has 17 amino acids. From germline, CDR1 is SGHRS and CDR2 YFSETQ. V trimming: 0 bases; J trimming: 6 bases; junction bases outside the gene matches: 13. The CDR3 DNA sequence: TGCGCCAGCAGCTTGGGTCGGGACAGACCCCCCTCGGATACGCAGTATTTT. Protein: CASSLGRDRPPSDTQYF.

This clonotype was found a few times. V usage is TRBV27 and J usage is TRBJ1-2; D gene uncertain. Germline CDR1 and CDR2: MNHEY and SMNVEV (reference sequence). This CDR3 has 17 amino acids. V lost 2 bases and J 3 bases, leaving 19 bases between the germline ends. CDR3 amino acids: CASSLNSPPEFYYGYTF. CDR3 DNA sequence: TGTGCCAGCAGTTTAAATTCACCTCCAGAGTTTTACTATGGCTACACCTTC.

CDR3 region: CASSYNRVSTEAFF. Here the CDR3 DNA reads TGTGCCAGCAGTTACAACAGGGTCTCCACTGAAGCTTTCTTT. The rearrangement uses TRBV6-5 and TRBJ1-1, with a tentative D call TRBD1 (6 bases). This CDR3 region has 14 residues. CDR1 is MNHEY and CDR2 is SVGAGI in the germline V gene. V was shortened by 2 bases and J by 4 bases, with 11 bases between the two germline ends.

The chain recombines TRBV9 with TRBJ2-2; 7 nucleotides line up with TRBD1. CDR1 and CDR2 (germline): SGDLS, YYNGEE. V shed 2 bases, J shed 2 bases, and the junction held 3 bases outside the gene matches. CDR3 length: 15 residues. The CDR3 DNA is TGTGCCAGCAGCGTCGGGACAGTTAACACCGGGGAGCTGTTTTTT. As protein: CASSVGTVNTGELFF.

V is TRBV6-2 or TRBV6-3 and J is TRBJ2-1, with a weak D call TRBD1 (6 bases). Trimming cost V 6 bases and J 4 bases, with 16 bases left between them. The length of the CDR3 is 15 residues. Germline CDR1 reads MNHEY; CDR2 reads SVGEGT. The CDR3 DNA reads TGTGCCAGCAGGGTGGACAGTAGCTCATACAATGAGCAGTTCTTC. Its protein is CASRVDSSSYNEQFF.